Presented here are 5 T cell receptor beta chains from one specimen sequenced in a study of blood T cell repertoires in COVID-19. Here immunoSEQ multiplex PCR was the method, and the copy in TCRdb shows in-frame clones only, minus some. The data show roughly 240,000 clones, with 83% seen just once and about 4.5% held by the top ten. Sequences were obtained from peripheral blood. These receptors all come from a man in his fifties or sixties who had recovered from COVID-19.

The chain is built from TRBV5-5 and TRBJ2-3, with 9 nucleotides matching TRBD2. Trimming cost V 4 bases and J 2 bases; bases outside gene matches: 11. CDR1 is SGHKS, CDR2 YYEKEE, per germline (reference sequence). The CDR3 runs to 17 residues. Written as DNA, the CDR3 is TGTGCCAGCAGCCCCTGGGGAGCGGGGGGCCCCACAGATACGCAGTATTTT. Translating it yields CASSPWGAGGPTDTQYF. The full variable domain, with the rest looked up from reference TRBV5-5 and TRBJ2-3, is DAGVTQSPTHLIKTRGQQVTLRCSPISGHKSVSWYQQVLGQGPQFIFQYYEKEERGRGNFPDRFSARQFPNYSSELNVNALLLGDSALYLCASSPWGAGGPTDTQYFGPGTRLTVL.

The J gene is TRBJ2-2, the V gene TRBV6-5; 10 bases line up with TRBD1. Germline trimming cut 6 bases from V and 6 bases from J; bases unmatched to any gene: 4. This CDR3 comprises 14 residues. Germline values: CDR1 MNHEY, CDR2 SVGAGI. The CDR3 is CASRGGQGAGELFF. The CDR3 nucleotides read TGTGCCAGCAGAGGCGGACAGGGGGCCGGGGAGCTGTTTTTT.

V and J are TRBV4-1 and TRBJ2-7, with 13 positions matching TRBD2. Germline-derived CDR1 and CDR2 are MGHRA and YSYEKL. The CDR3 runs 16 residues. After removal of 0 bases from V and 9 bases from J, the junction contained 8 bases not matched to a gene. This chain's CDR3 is CASSQETSGGALGQYF. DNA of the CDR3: TGCGCCAGCAGCCAAGAAACTAGCGGGGGGGCCCTGGGGCAGTACTTC.

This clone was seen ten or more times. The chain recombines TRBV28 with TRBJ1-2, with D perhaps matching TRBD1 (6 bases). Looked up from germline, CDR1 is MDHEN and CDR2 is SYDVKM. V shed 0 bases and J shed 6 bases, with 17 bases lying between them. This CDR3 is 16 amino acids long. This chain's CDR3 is CASSLWIGGELNGYTF. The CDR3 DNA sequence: TGTGCCAGCAGTTTATGGATAGGGGGGGAACTTAATGGCTACACCTTC.

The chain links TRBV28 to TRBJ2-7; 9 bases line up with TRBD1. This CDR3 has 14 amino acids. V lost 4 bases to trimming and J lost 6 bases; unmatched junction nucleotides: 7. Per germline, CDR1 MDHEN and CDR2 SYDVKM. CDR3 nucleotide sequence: TGTGCCAGCAGTTCGGGACAGGGATTTCTCGAGCAGTACTTC. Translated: CASSSGQGFLEQYF.